The 23 T cell receptor beta chains below come from one sample, sequenced in a study of blood T cell repertoires in COVID-19. TCRdb keeps only in-frame clones here, not all; method: immunoSEQ multiplex PCR. The sample lists fewer than 110,000 clones, about 88% seen once, with about 6.3% in the top ten. The sequenced sample consisted of peripheral blood. These receptor sequences come from a human donor in a cohort sampled during active COVID-19.

V gene TRBV25-1 combines with J gene TRBJ2-3; 7 bases line up with TRBD1. Germline V lookup: CDR1 MGHDK, CDR2 SYGVNS. The CDR3 consists of 18 residues. V shed 4 bases, J shed 1 base, and the junction held 14 bases outside the gene matches. The CDR3 loop reads CASSGPPPTGAGTDTQYF. CDR3 in DNA: TGTGCCAGCAGTGGACCTCCCCCAACAGGGGCTGGCACAGATACGCAGTATTTT.

This sequence joins TRBV24-1 and TRBJ2-1; D may be TRBD1 (5 bases). The CDR3 length is 14 residues. Germline V gene data show CDR1 as KGHDR and CDR2 as SFDVKD. V lost 5 bases and J 1 base, leaving 8 bases between the germline ends. The chain's CDR3 is CATSVGVSYNEQFF. CDR3 nucleotides: TGTGCCACCAGTGTAGGGGTGTCCTACAATGAGCAGTTCTTC.

The chain uses TRBV4-1 and TRBJ2-3, with a possible D match to TRBD1 (5 bases). Trimming took 3 bases from V and 7 from J, leaving 11 bases between them. The CDR3 extends over 13 amino acids. Germline V gene sequence: CDR1 MGHRA, CDR2 YSYEKL. The CDR3 protein is CASSQGLAYTQYF. CDR3 bases: TGCGCCAGCAGCCAGGGGCTCGCCTATACGCAGTATTTT.

The chain carries TRBV7-2 and TRBJ1-3; unclear D gene. CDR1 SGHTA and CDR2 FQGNSA come from the germline V gene. The CDR3 is 16 residues long. V was cut by 1 base and J by 0 bases, with 10 bases left in between. CDR3 amino acids: CASSLGVGSSGNTIYF. DNA of the CDR3: TGTGCCAGCAGCTTAGGGGTAGGGAGCTCTGGAAACACCATATATTTT.

The chain is built from TRBV19 and TRBJ2-5, with 7 bases identical to TRBD2. CDR1 and CDR2 from the germline V gene are LNHDA and SQIVND (reference sequence). V dropped 0 bases and J dropped 4; count of bases not matched to a gene: 8. CDR3 length: 16 residues. In DNA, the CDR3 is TGTGCCAGTAGTATAGAGGGGACTATAGCTGTAGAGACCCAGTACTTC. Protein product: CASSIEGTIAVETQYF.

This clone was seen a few times. This chain joins TRBV7-8 and TRBJ1-5; D may be TRBD1 (6 bases). This CDR3 is built from 18 residues. Trimming pared 0 bases from V and 3 bases from J, leaving 18 bases between. The germline CDR1 and CDR2 sequences are SGHVS and FQNEAQ. The CDR3 loop is CASSLALIGGGSNQPQHF. The CDR3 DNA sequence: TGTGCCAGCAGCTTAGCCCTGATAGGCGGGGGCTCCAATCAGCCCCAGCATTTT.

The V and J genes are TRBV4-1 and TRBJ2-5; 9 bases are shared with TRBD1. In germline, CDR1 is MGHRA, CDR2 YSYEKL. There are 17 residues in the CDR3. Unmatched junction bases numbered 14, after V lost 4 bases and J lost 5 bases. DNA of the CDR3: TGCGCCAGCAGCCCGTCAGAAAACAGGGGGCTCGGGGAGACCCAGTACTTC. This sequence encodes CASSPSENRGLGETQYF.

The chain combines TRBV6-1 with TRBJ1-1, with D possibly matching TRBD1 (5 bases). The germline V and J ends were trimmed by 2 bases and 2 bases, with 9 bases remaining between them. The CDR3 spans 14 residues. Germline CDR1 reads MNHNS; CDR2 reads SASEGT. The DNA of the CDR3 is TGTGCCAGCAGTGAATTGCGGACAAACACTGAAGCTTTCTTT. This encodes CASSELRTNTEAFF.

The rearrangement joins TRBV4-1 to TRBJ1-1, with D hard to call. The CDR3 has 14 amino acids. The ends were cut back, 1 base at V and 3 bases at J, with 9 bases in the middle. Germline V CDR1 and CDR2: MGHRA, YSYEKL. The CDR3 reads CASSQVGSDTEAFF. In DNA form, the CDR3 reads TGCGCCAGCAGCCAAGTCGGAAGCGACACTGAAGCTTTCTTT.

The chain uses TRBV2 and TRBJ1-2, with 7 bases fitting TRBD1. V lost 1 base and J lost 0; bases outside the gene matches: 8. Germline V lookup: CDR1 SNHLY, CDR2 FYNNEI. The length of the CDR3 is 17 residues. As DNA, the CDR3 is TGTGCCAGCAGTGAAGTTCGAGGGGGCCAAGCTAACTATGGCTACACCTTC. Protein product: CASSEVRGGQANYGYTF.

The gene calls are TRBV28 and TRBJ1-3; D is ambiguous. V was cut by 6 bases and J by 2 bases, with 8 bases left in between. From germline, CDR1 is MDHEN and CDR2 SYDVKM. This CDR3 has 13 amino acids. The CDR3 region is CASRVLAGNTIYF. The CDR3 coding sequence is TGTGCCAGCAGGGTTTTAGCTGGAAACACCATATATTTT.

The chain combines TRBV21-1 with TRBJ2-3; whether TRBD1, the table's D call, matches the DNA was not checked. TRBV21-1 represents a pseudogene. This CDR3 is 16 amino acids long. The CDR3 loop is CARGDRGDRSTDTQYF. CDR3 bases: TGTGCCAGGGGAGACAGGGGAGATAGAAGCACAGATACGCAGTATTTT.

The chain employs TRBV5-1 and TRBJ2-1; D is undetermined. This CDR3 has 15 residues. Germline CDR1 reads SGHRS; CDR2 reads YFSETQ. V lost 2 bases and J lost 1, with 10 bases in between. The CDR3: CASSFTAVSYNEQFF. Here the CDR3 DNA reads TGCGCCAGCAGCTTTACGGCGGTTTCCTACAATGAGCAGTTCTTC.

The rearrangement joins TRBV3-1 (or the pseudogene TRBV3-2) to TRBJ2-3, with D perhaps matching TRBD2 (5 bases). CDR1 is LGHDT, CDR2 YNNKEL, per germline (reference sequence). Trimming stripped 1 base from V and 3 bases from J, with 17 bases between. This CDR3 comprises 17 residues. The CDR3 nucleotides are TGTGCCAGCAGCCAAGGGCGGAGGTTGGAGCCTACAGATACGCAGTATTTT. It translates to CASSQGRRLEPTDTQYF.

The genes are TRBV6-2 or TRBV6-3 and TRBJ2-1, with D maybe TRBD2 (5 bases). This CDR3 is 14 amino acids long. Trimming pared 8 bases from V and 4 bases from J, leaving 15 bases between. Germline-derived CDR1 and CDR2 are MNHEY and SVGEGT. The DNA of the CDR3 is TGTGCCAGCCGCCCTAGCTTGGTTTACAATGAGCAGTTCTTC. This codes for CASRPSLVYNEQFF.

The CDR3 DNA is TGCGCCAGCAGCTTGGCTCCCACAGGAGATTCCAATCAGCCCCAGCATTTT. Amino acids: CASSLAPTGDSNQPQHF. The gene calls are TRBV5-1 and TRBJ1-5, with D maybe TRBD1 (5 bases). This CDR3 region has 17 residues. Germline V gives CDR1 SGHRS, CDR2 YFSETQ. Trimming pared 0 bases from V and 3 bases from J, leaving 16 bases between.

V gene TRBV2 combines with J gene TRBJ1-2; tentative D call: TRBD1 (5 bases). CDR3 length: 15 amino acids. Between the trimmed V and J ends, which lost 4 bases and 6 bases, there was a span of 18 bases. Germline V lookup: CDR1 SNHLY, CDR2 FYNNEI. CDR3 sequence: CASSVEKGREDGYTF. The DNA of the CDR3 is TGTGCCAGCAGTGTTGAAAAGGGACGGGAGGATGGCTACACCTTC.

This clone showed up just once. V gene TRBV3-1 (or the pseudogene TRBV3-2) combines with J gene TRBJ2-2, with TRBD1 matching 9 bases. The junction had 8 bases not matched to a gene; V was cut back by 2 bases and J by 4 bases. CDR3 size: 17 residues. The germline gives CDR1 LGHDT, CDR2 YNNKEL (reference sequence). The DNA for the CDR3 is TGTGCCAGCAGCCAATACATACAGGGGGCGGTCACCGGGGAGCTGTTTTTT. It yields the protein CASSQYIQGAVTGELFF.

This rearrangement joins TRBV28 to TRBJ1-6; TRBD1 agrees at 7 bases. This CDR3 has 17 residues. Germline V CDR1 and CDR2: MDHEN, SYDVKM. The junction had 6 bases not matched to a gene; V was cut back by 4 bases and J by 0 bases. CDR3 residues: CASSYDRAHSYNSPLHF. CDR3 bases: TGTGCCAGCAGTTACGACAGGGCACACTCCTATAATTCACCCCTCCACTTT.

The rearrangement joins TRBV2 to TRBJ1-4, with D possibly being TRBD1 (5 bases). Trimming removed 7 bases at V and 0 bases at J, with 12 bases between. Germline V gene data show CDR1 as SNHLY and CDR2 as FYNNEI. This CDR3 region has 15 residues. CDR3 amino acids: CASTEDRTTNEKLFF. CDR3 in DNA: TGTGCCAGCACCGAAGACAGAACAACTAATGAAAAACTGTTTTTT.

CDR3 amino acids: CSVLLAGYYEQYF. CDR3 sequence (DNA): TGCAGCGTTTTGCTAGCGGGATACTACGAGCAGTACTTC. The V and J genes are TRBV29-1 and TRBJ2-7; 9 nucleotides match TRBD2. V shed 5 bases, J shed 3 bases, and the junction held 5 bases outside the gene matches. The CDR3 has 13 amino acids. Germline V gene data show CDR1 as SQVTM and CDR2 as ANQGSEA.

This clone was seen just once. The chain combines TRBV6-5 with TRBJ2-1, with 7 bases lining up with TRBD1. Germline CDR1 is MNHEY and CDR2 is SVGAGI. The CDR3 covers 14 residues. J lost 4 bases, V lost 6 bases, and 6 bases had no gene match. The CDR3 nucleotides read TGTGCCAGCAGGAGACAGGGTCGTTACAATGAGCAGTTCTTC. Translating gives CASRRQGRYNEQFF.

The chain recombines TRBV27 with TRBJ2-3; maybe TRBD2 (6 bases). Trimming left V 2 bases short and J 4 bases short, with 22 bases between. The length of the CDR3 is 18 residues. The germline CDR1 and CDR2 sequences are MNHEY and SMNVEV (reference sequence). The DNA for the CDR3 is TGTGCCAGCAGTTTAAGGGGTTTTGGGGGGAGTGGTGCAGATACGCAGTATTTT. It yields the protein CASSLRGFGGSGADTQYF.